A selection of T cell receptor beta chains follows, all from one sample in a study of T cells in localized non-small cell lung cancer. The data were produced by immunoSEQ multiplex PCR, yet TCRdb's version contains in-frame clones alone and is incomplete. The data contain tens of thousands of clones, roughly four fifths of them singletons. The sequenced sample was peripheral blood, obtained before any cancer treatment. The source of these receptors is a female donor at least 60 years old with stage I lung adenocarcinoma. Both conserved end residues are part of each CDR3. A D gene is named only where the DNA matches it firmly. Some rows mark clone size as missing; the rest say once, few, many or name a class of expanded clone.

cdr3_aa	cdr3_nt	v_call	d_call	clone_size	j_call
CASSLQGARSEKLFF	TGTGCCAGCAGCTTACAGGGGGCTAGGAGTGAAAAACTGTTTTTT	TRBV5-4	TRBD1	-	TRBJ1-4
CASSRTGGETQYF	TGTGCCAGCAGCAGGACAGGGGGGGAGACCCAGTACTTC	TRBV11-2	TRBD1	-	TRBJ2-5
CASSQAREAFF	TGTGCCAGCAGCCAGGCCCGTGAAGCTTTCTTT	TRBV5-4	-	few	TRBJ1-1
CASSPGDSGYGYTF	TGTGCCAGCAGCCCCGGGGACAGCGGCTATGGCTACACCTTC	TRBV11-3	TRBD1	-	TRBJ1-2
CASSLLGNEQFF	TGTGCCAGCAGTTTGTTAGGGAATGAGCAGTTCTTC	TRBV28	-	-	TRBJ2-1
CASSPDSRLEAFF	TGTGCCAGCAGCCCAGATAGCCGCCTCGAAGCTTTCTTT	TRBV14	-	-	TRBJ1-1
CASSSKLSSGNTIYF	TGTGCCAGCAGCTCCAAACTCAGCTCTGGAAACACCATATATTTT	TRBV7-2	-	-	TRBJ1-3
CSVTRDRGGYTF	TGCAGCGTGACCCGGGACAGGGGCGGCTACACCTTC	TRBV29-1	TRBD1	-	TRBJ1-2
CASSLDNHYGYTF	TGTGCCAGCAGCTTAGATAATCACTATGGCTACACCTTC	TRBV7-9	-	-	TRBJ1-2
CASSPRDSRVEQYF	TGTGCCAGCAGTCCCCGGGACAGTAGAGTAGAGCAGTACTTC	TRBV27	TRBD1	-	TRBJ2-7
CASSSTPGEHNEQFF	TGCGCCAGCAGCTCCACCCCTGGCGAACACAATGAGCAGTTCTTC	TRBV5-1	-	once	TRBJ2-1
CTSSLAPETQYF	TGTACCAGCAGCTTAGCGCCGGAGACCCAGTACTTC	TRBV7-9	-	-	TRBJ2-5
CASSWDRVGTEAFF	TGTGCCAGCAGCTGGGACAGGGTGGGCACTGAAGCTTTCTTT	TRBV6-5	TRBD1	-	TRBJ1-1
CASSRTGAEGTEAFF	TGCGCCAGCAGCCGTACAGGGGCGGAAGGGACTGAAGCTTTCTTT	TRBV5-1	TRBD1	few	TRBJ1-1
CATRKEREIHEQYF	TGCGCCACCCGGAAGGAGCGGGAGATACACGAGCAGTACTTC	TRBV5-1	TRBD2	-	TRBJ2-7
CASSLLGQGEKLFF	TGTGCCAGCAGCTTATTGGGGCAGGGTGAAAAACTGTTTTTT	TRBV7-9	-	-	TRBJ1-4
CASSTLKGQSNEKLFF	TGTGCCAGTAGTACCTTGAAGGGACAATCTAATGAAAAACTGTTTTTT	TRBV19	-	few	TRBJ1-4
CASSFLQSLGGKLFF	TGTGCCAGTAGCTTTCTCCAATCCTTGGGGGGAAAACTGTTTTTT	TRBV19	-	-	TRBJ1-4
CASSLGSRDDNEQFF	TGCGCCAGCAGCTTGGGGTCCCGGGACGATAATGAGCAGTTCTTC	TRBV5-1	-	-	TRBJ2-1
CASTESLLYGYTF	TGTGCCAGCACTGAAAGTCTGCTTTATGGCTACACCTTC	TRBV6-1	-	-	TRBJ1-2
CASSQSLHHNRWGLQETQYF	TGCGCCAGCAGTCAATCGCTCCACCATAATCGGTGGGGGTTACAAGAGACCCAGTACTTC	TRBV23-1	-	once	TRBJ2-5
CASSDTGGAFGYTF	TGCGCCAGCAGCGACACAGGGGGCGCGTTTGGCTACACCTTC	TRBV5-1	TRBD1	-	TRBJ1-2
CASSAGTGRGQPQHF	TGTGCCAGTAGTGCCGGGACAGGTCGGGGTCAGCCCCAGCATTTT	TRBV19	TRBD1	-	TRBJ1-5
CASSRGAGAGTEAFF	TGTGCCAGCTCACGGGGAGCCGGGGCTGGGACTGAAGCTTTCTTT	TRBV18	-	-	TRBJ1-1
CASSPLRAGPGGQPQHF	TGTGCCAGCTCACCACTACGGGCCGGACCCGGCGGTCAGCCCCAGCATTTT	TRBV18	-	-	TRBJ1-5
CASRPGFLRSQPQHF	TGTGCCAGCAGACCAGGGTTTTTGCGGTCCCAGCCCCAGCATTTT	TRBV19	-	few	TRBJ1-5
CASRRTVSTEAFF	TGTGCCAGCAGGCGGACAGTGAGCACTGAAGCTTTCTTT	TRBV6-5	-	-	TRBJ1-1
CASRMDDRSGTQYF	TGTGCCAGCAGGATGGACGATCGGTCGGGTACGCAGTATTTT	TRBV6-5	-	-	TRBJ2-3
CASSPGSSYNEQFF	TGTGCCAGCAGCCCAGGGAGCTCCTACAATGAGCAGTTCTTC	TRBV7-9	-	-	TRBJ2-1
CASKLTGEGGYTF	TGTGCCAGCAAGCTGACAGGAGAAGGTGGCTACACCTTC	TRBV2	-	-	TRBJ1-2
CASSSRGYQPQHF	TGTGCCAGTAGTTCGAGGGGATACCAGCCCCAGCATTTT	TRBV19	-	few	TRBJ1-5